This T cell receptor beta chain is drawn from a study of T cells in Graves' hyperthyroidism and ophthalmopathy (dated by TCRdb to about 2019). Background on the whole study: A discovery cohort of about 95 patients, fewer than 50 with Graves' ophthalmopathy and 55 to 60 with stable Graves' hyperthyroidism, was used to find distinguishing TCR V-J signatures. Prospective prediction of ophthalmopathy was tested in an independent validation cohort of 18 to 20 hyperthyroidism patients and 17 patients who later progressed to ophthalmopathy. For training and testing, the approximately 92 patients in the discovery cohort were randomly divided in a 7:3 ratio. In roughly six Graves' hyperthyroidism patients, the study also compared T-cell repertoires from thyroid tissue with T-cell repertoires from blood. After blood sampling, hyperthyroidism patients were treated with methimazole at a starting dose of 30 mg daily, and ophthalmopathy patients were treated with high-dose intravenous methylprednisolone. The paper describes TCR Vbeta CDR3 sequencing of 135 peripheral blood samples, made up of roughly 45 ophthalmopathy patients, 70 to 75 hyperthyroidism patients and approximately 17 progressor patients. Overall study results and their limits: Sample size was not statistically predetermined, and blinding of investigators to group allocation was not performed. During validation, the model predicted progression to ophthalmopathy a median of around six months ahead of onset, with roughly 65% sensitivity and around 72% specificity. Ophthalmopathy was separated from stable hyperthyroidism by a 13 V-J signature model, with just over 85% sensitivity and 81% to 82% specificity obtained in cross-validation and 80%/75% obtained in testing. Blood samples also contained most of the expanded thyroid clonotypes (frequency above 0.001), which suggests that blood repertoires may reflect thyroid immune responses.

CDR1 and CDR2 are read off the germline V gene as SGHAT and FQNNGV. Spanning cysteine to phenylalanine, the CDR3 consists of 14 amino acids. Only the CDR3 part of the read is kept: 42 bases, read in frame from the first base. The junction carries 15 bases between V and J, which are trimmed by 6 bases and 6 bases respectively. As regards this clonotype: The antigen this receptor binds is unknown. No much larger clone exists at a distance of one base, and base qualities are not known.

TCR beta CDR3 regions were amplified from RNA transcripts. For the first round of RT-PCR on the TCR CDR3, the HTBI primer set was used together with the Qiagen OneStep RT-PCR kit. A second multiplex PCR round built the libraries, followed by size selection and purification. Paired-end sequencing of the libraries was performed with 100 bp reads on an Illumina HiSeq2000. The study's own analysis went as follows. SOAPnuke was used to process the raw data, removing reads that contained adapters or uncalled bases, had a mean Phred below 15, or lacked an exact match to the constant primer or identifier. High-quality paired reads were merged using COPE v1.2.5, and each unique nucleotide sequence was defined as a clonotype. MiTCR v1.1 was used to align the clonotypes against IMGT TRBV, TRBD and TRBJ reference segments. The analysis included only V-J combinations with a frequency above 0.0001, which together covered 99% to 99.2% of the repertoires. The TCS score was defined as F50 (clonal expansion) divided by E x V (chaos), with BLOSUM62-based TCRdist calculated between CDR3 peptides within each V-J. Welch's t-statistics and random forest reduced around 510 V-J features to 10 to 15, which were used in a naive Bayes classifier (R e1071). Thyroid-blood repertoire similarity was quantified with the Morisita-Horn index. TCRdb trimmed the raw reads at Q25, called clones with MiXCR and kept productive beta chains. Rows are combined by CDR3 protein, so each entry shows the most common genes and DNA. TCRdb, rather than the study authors, made the V and J calls. A total of 530,000 or so distinct CDR3 sequences appear in this sample, around 46% of them only once. Around 7.7% of the sample is taken by the ten largest.

Graves' hyperthyroidism was defined as stable when no progression to ophthalmopathy occurred over 18 months of follow-up. Hyperthyroidism patients were newly diagnosed, had a disease duration of under 2 months, and were aged 18 to 65 years. Patients with uncontrolled infections, other autoimmune diseases, pregnancy or lactation were excluded. Clinical symptoms, serum thyroxine and TRAb, thyroid ultrasound, and orbital computed tomography formed the basis for the diagnoses. Trizol reagent was used to extract total RNA, and RNA quality was then checked on an Agilent 2100 Bioanalyzer. Source material: peripheral blood or thyroid tissue (not recorded which). The sequence is built from TRBV11-2 and TRBJ2-1, with no reliable assignment of the D segment. The receptor was derived from a woman between 18 and 29 years old with Graves' hyperthyroidism. The nucleotides are TGTGCCAGCAGTACAGAAGGGCTGCTCAATGAGCAGTTCTTC. Protein translation: CASSTEGLLNEQFF. The variable domain in full, with residues beyond the CDR3 obtained from the reference TRBV11-2 and TRBJ2-1 genes, is EAGVAQSPRYKIIEKRQSVAFWCNPISGHATLYWYQQILGQGPKLLIQFQNNGVVDDSQLPKDRFSAERLKGVDSTLKIQPAKLEDSAVYLCASSTEGLLNEQFFGPGTRLTVL.